A selection of T cell receptor beta chains follows, all from one sample in a study of blood T cell repertoires in COVID-19. Measured with immunoSEQ multiplex PCR; TCRdb has only the in-frame clones, and not every one. The sample gives about 200,000 clones, 80% to 90% of which show up once; 12% is in the top ten. The sample taken for sequencing was PBMCs or T cells enriched from blood (not recorded which). Receptor source: a man aged 35 to 55 who had recovered from COVID-19. Each CDR3 is given with its conserved first and last residue. A D gene is named only where the DNA matches it firmly. The size entry is marked missing in some rows and otherwise reads once, few, many or a size class.

d_call	j_call	clone_size	v_call	cdr3_aa	cdr3_nt
.	TRBJ2-5	.	TRBV3-1/TRBV3-2	CASSQAGSETQYF	TGTGCCAGCAGCCAAGCGGGGTCTGAGACCCAGTACTTC
.	TRBJ1-4	few	TRBV19	CASSIVRQEKLFF	TGTGCCAGTAGTATAGTCCGACAGGAAAAACTGTTTTTT
TRBD1	TRBJ1-1	.	TRBV29-1	CSAQGQANTEAFF	TGCAGCGCCCAGGGACAGGCGAACACTGAAGCTTTCTTT
.	TRBJ2-3	.	TRBV3-1/TRBV3-2	CASSLFLGGRTDTQYF	TGTGCCAGCAGCCTCTTCCTCGGGGGGCGGACAGATACGCAGTATTTT
.	TRBJ2-7	.	TRBV7-2	CASSLGLPQTYEQYF	TGTGCCAGCAGCCTCGGACTACCACAAACCTACGAGCAGTACTTC
TRBD1	TRBJ1-2	.	TRBV5-5	CASIPQWTGLFYGYTF	TGTGCCAGCATCCCGCAATGGACAGGGCTTTTCTATGGCTACACCTTC
TRBD1	TRBJ1-1	.	TRBV9	CASSPEGAGANTEAFF	TGTGCCAGCAGCCCCGAGGGGGCAGGGGCGAACACTGAAGCTTTCTTT
TRBD1	TRBJ1-5	.	TRBV29-1	CSVATGTGGDQPQHF	TGCAGCGTTGCCACCGGGACAGGGGGAGATCAGCCCCAGCATTTT
.	TRBJ1-2	once	TRBV7-9	CASSLANADYYGYTF	TGTGCCAGCAGCTTAGCGAACGCCGACTACTATGGCTACACCTTC
TRBD2	TRBJ2-2	.	TRBV5-1	CASTLLSGGNTGELFF	TGCGCCAGCACGTTGTTGAGCGGGGGGAACACCGGGGAGCTGTTTTTT
TRBD2	TRBJ2-1	.	TRBV7-8	CASSLGLAGYNEQFF	TGTGCCAGCAGCTTAGGACTAGCGGGATACAATGAGCAGTTCTTC
TRBD1	TRBJ1-1	.	TRBV5-1	CASSIGTENTEAFF	TGCGCCAGCAGTATCGGGACAGAGAACACTGAAGCTTTCTTT
TRBD1	TRBJ1-1	once	TRBV10-3	CAIRGTVEAFF	TGTGCCATCAGGGGGACAGTTGAAGCTTTCTTT
TRBD2	TRBJ2-1	.	TRBV19	CASIGEGEQFF	TGTGCCAGTATCGGGGAGGGTGAGCAGTTCTTC
.	TRBJ2-5	.	TRBV7-6	CASSFSAGQETQYF	TGTGCCAGCAGCTTTTCAGCGGGCCAAGAGACCCAGTACTTC
.	TRBJ2-6	.	TRBV27	CASSFLSGANVLTF	TGTGCCAGCAGTTTCCTCTCTGGGGCCAACGTCCTGACTTTC
.	TRBJ1-2	.	TRBV7-2	CASSLVFGPSSYGYTF	TGTGCCAGCAGCTTAGTTTTTGGGCCTTCGTCCTATGGCTACACCTTC
TRBD2	TRBJ2-1	.	TRBV7-2	CASSLVPAGGRYNEQFF	TGTGCCAGCAGCTTAGTACCAGCGGGAGGGCGGTACAATGAGCAGTTCTTC
.	TRBJ1-1	.	TRBV6-5	CASRWTATNTEAFF	TGTGCCAGCAGGTGGACAGCGACGAACACTGAAGCTTTCTTT
.	TRBJ2-6	.	TRBV19	CASSSGLSGANVLTF	TGTGCCAGTAGTTCGGGACTCTCTGGGGCCAACGTCCTGACTTTC
.	TRBJ1-4	.	TRBV5-1	CASSPTGGDEKLFF	TGCGCCAGCAGCCCTACGGGGGGGGACGAAAAACTGTTTTTT
.	TRBJ1-4	few	TRBV3-1/TRBV3-2	CASSLGGKKLFF	TGTGCCAGCAGCCTAGGGGGAAAAAAACTGTTTTTT
TRBD1	TRBJ1-3	few	TRBV7-6	CASSPRGTGRNTIYF	TGTGCCAGCAGCCCCCGCGGGACAGGAAGAAACACCATATATTTT
.	TRBJ2-3	.	TRBV9	CASSPFGDSTDTQYF	TGTGCCAGCAGCCCATTCGGGGATAGCACAGATACGCAGTATTTT
TRBD2	TRBJ2-5	.	TRBV7-9	CASSPGLAGETQYF	TGTGCCAGCAGCCCCGGACTAGCGGGGGAGACCCAGTACTTC
TRBD2	TRBJ2-1	.	TRBV5-4	CASSPTSGSSYNEQFF	TGTGCCAGCAGCCCGACTAGCGGGAGCTCCTACAATGAGCAGTTCTTC
.	TRBJ1-4	.	TRBV7-9	CASSLGAGEEKLFF	TGTGCCAGCAGCTTAGGTGCAGGGGAGGAAAAACTGTTTTTT
.	TRBJ1-2	.	TRBV7-8	CASSLLLRDYGYTF	TGTGCCAGCAGCTTATTACTGCGGGACTATGGCTACACCTTC
TRBD1	TRBJ2-7	once	TRBV4-2	CASSQDRGQTDEQYF	TGTGCCAGCAGCCAAGATAGGGGACAGACCGACGAGCAGTACTTC
.	TRBJ1-5	once	TRBV18	CASSEQGSGSNQPQHF	TGTGCCAGCTCAGAACAGGGCAGTGGTAGCAATCAGCCCCAGCATTTT
TRBD2	TRBJ2-1	many	TRBV7-9	CASSRGTSGYNEQFF	TGTGCCAGCAGCCGCGGGACTAGCGGGTACAATGAGCAGTTCTTC
.	TRBJ2-1	.	TRBV7-9	CASSQLTLGQFF	TGTGCCAGCAGCCAATTGACTCTCGGGCAGTTCTTC
TRBD1	TRBJ1-5	.	TRBV28	CASMSPTGTGNQPQHF	TGTGCCAGTATGTCGCCAACAGGGACAGGCAATCAGCCCCAGCATTTT
TRBD1	TRBJ2-3	once	TRBV29-1	CSVEVPGGGDTQYF	TGCAGCGTTGAGGTTCCAGGGGGTGGAGATACGCAGTATTTT
TRBD2	TRBJ2-5	.	TRBV24-1	CATSFRTSGFQETQYF	TGTGCCACCAGTTTTAGGACTAGCGGGTTTCAAGAGACCCAGTACTTC
TRBD1	TRBJ2-1	.	TRBV7-9	CASSGRDRGPENNEQFF	TGTGCCAGCAGCGGCCGGGACAGGGGGCCGGAGAACAATGAGCAGTTCTTC
TRBD1	TRBJ1-6	few	TRBV19	CASSRGTAIHF	TGTGCCAGTAGCCGAGGGACAGCTATCCACTTT
.	TRBJ2-3	once	TRBV7-9	CASSLVLGPSDTQYF	TGTGCCAGCAGCTTAGTCCTTGGGCCTTCAGATACGCAGTATTTT
.	TRBJ1-1	.	TRBV5-5	CASSFAQEAFF	TGTGCCAGCAGCTTTGCGCAAGAAGCTTTCTTT
TRBD1	TRBJ2-7	.	TRBV5-5	CASSLQGAYEQYF	TGTGCCAGCAGCTTACAGGGGGCCTACGAGCAGTACTTC
TRBD1	TRBJ1-6	.	TRBV3-1/TRBV3-2	CASSQVLVGQGASPLHF	TGTGCCAGCAGCCAAGTATTAGTAGGACAGGGGGCTTCACCCCTCCACTTT
.	TRBJ1-1	.	TRBV4-1	CASSQWSMNTEAFF	TGCGCCAGCAGCCAATGGAGCATGAACACTGAAGCTTTCTTT
TRBD1	TRBJ1-1	.	TRBV28	CASSSTGQGSTEAFF	TGTGCCAGCAGTTCCACGGGACAGGGATCGACTGAAGCTTTCTTT
TRBD2	TRBJ2-1	once	TRBV5-5	CASSSGTSGLFYNEQFF	TGTGCCAGCAGCTCAGGGACTAGCGGCCTCTTTTACAATGAGCAGTTCTTC
TRBD1	TRBJ1-2	.	TRBV10-1	CASSLDREDGYTF	TGCGCCAGCAGTCTGGACAGGGAAGATGGCTACACCTTC
.	TRBJ2-1	.	TRBV19	CASSIMRDGGQFF	TGTGCCAGTAGTATAATGCGGGACGGTGGGCAGTTCTTC
TRBD1	TRBJ1-5	.	TRBV4-2	CASSQMGQFGQPQHF	TGTGCCAGCAGCCAGATGGGACAGTTCGGTCAGCCCCAGCATTTT
TRBD2	TRBJ2-3	.	TRBV19	CASSIDRETSGVDTQYF	TGTGCCAGTAGTATAGATCGGGAGACTAGCGGAGTGGATACGCAGTATTTT
.	TRBJ2-3	.	TRBV5-1	CASSPMRGTDTQYF	TGCGCCAGCAGTCCCATGAGGGGCACAGATACGCAGTATTTT
.	TRBJ2-3	.	TRBV19	CASSSFSGDTQYF	TGTGCCAGTAGTTCGTTCTCGGGGGATACGCAGTATTTT
TRBD1	TRBJ1-1	.	TRBV6-6	CASSLDRDTEAFF	TGTGCCAGCAGTTTGGACAGGGACACTGAAGCTTTCTTT
.	TRBJ2-5	.	TRBV27	CASRREPGETQYF	TGTGCCAGCAGACGGGAGCCAGGAGAGACCCAGTACTTC
.	TRBJ2-3	.	TRBV5-4	CASSRGGTSTDTQYF	TGTGCCAGCAGCCGGGGAGGAACTAGCACAGATACGCAGTATTTT
TRBD1	TRBJ2-4	.	TRBV7-3	CASSSTGGRNIQYF	TGTGCCAGCAGCTCGACAGGGGGAAGGAACATTCAGTACTTC